This T cell receptor beta chain was sequenced during a study of graft-versus-host responses after intestinal transplantation. Overall study context: The recipients all started with anti-thymocyte globulin induction and then took tacrolimus and steroids for 2 to 3 years. General study points: Patients with graft-donor T cell macrochimerism had high graft-versus-host to host-versus-graft clonal ratios in allografts. Early after transplant, HvG declines were associated with peak levels of circulating GvH clones. Investigators detected GvH clones in recipient marrow, with some emerging earlier in ileum or blood.

Clones were sequenced by immunoSEQ multiplex PCR, and TCRdb holds only the in-frame ones, with some missing. The table shows approximately 130,000 clones, with about 92% occurring only once. There are a few counts of this clone. The antigen remains undetermined. Trimming pared 3 bases from V and 5 bases from J, leaving 10 bases between. This CDR3 comprises 13 residues. The germline CDR1 and CDR2 sequences are SGHAT and FQNNGV. Sequences were derived from unstimulated CD4+ T cells sorted from spleen or lymph node cells, sampled before intestinal transplant. The V call is TRBV11-2, the J call TRBJ1-1, with unresolved D. This TCR derives from a human donor who received an intestinal transplant. DNA of the CDR3: TGTGCCAGCAGCTTGAGGCCGGGAACTGAAGCTTTCTTT. Amino acid sequence: CASSLRPGTEAFF.